This TCR beta chain was profiled in a study of cytomegalovirus exposure and HLA in healthy donors. Note on this clone: Its antigen is unknown.

V trimming: 1 base; J trimming: 4 bases; junction bases outside the gene matches: 1. The CDR3 has 14 residues. Germline V gives CDR1 SGHTA, CDR2 FQGNSA. Study-wide results and caveats: Researchers catalogued roughly 150 TCR beta chains as cytomegalovirus-associated. Rarity marked most TCR sequences, yet some public TCRs occurred in many donors. Confirmation was obtained in vitro that a few CMV-associated chains are specific for CMV antigens. Published work reported that the classifier diagnosed cytomegalovirus status with high specificity and sensitivity.

Sequencing was performed with immunoSEQ multiplex PCR; in TCRdb, only in-frame clones are kept and a portion is missing. This repertoire shows some 210,000 clones, approximately 87% found once; its top ten account for roughly 5.5%. This sequence originates from a woman aged 18-35 years in good health and CMV-seronegative. Material for sequencing was PBMCs. This chain links TRBV7-2 with TRBJ2-5; TRBD2 matches at 9 bases. The CDR3 region is CASSLVLAGETQYF. The CDR3 DNA reads as TGTGCCAGCAGCTTAGTACTAGCGGGAGAGACCCAGTACTTC.